The rows below give T cell receptor beta chains drawn from one sample of a study of T cells after yellow fever vaccination. TCRdb passed the 5' RACE reads through MiXCR, listing each CDR3 protein once. The table lists around 600,000 distinct CDR3 sequences, about 12% of them singletons. The sample here was PBMCs, taken on the day of the yellow fever booster vaccination. These receptors were collected from a man in his thirties or forties who received the YFV17D yellow fever vaccine. The CDR3 runs from the conserved cysteine through the conserved F or W. D genes are given only for firm matches. Rows give clone size only sometimes, using once, few, many, or a class for an expanded clone.

clone_size	d_call	j_call	cdr3_length	v_call	cdr3_nt	cdr3_aa
NA	TRBD1	TRBJ2-5	14	TRBV25-1	TGTGCCAGCAGTGACGACAGGGGAGTTGGGACCCAGTACTTC	CASSDDRGVGTQYF
NA	TRBD2	TRBJ2-3	14	TRBV20-1	TGCAGTGCTACCTCGCGGGAGGGCACAGATACGCAGTATTTT	CSATSREGTDTQYF
few	TRBD2	TRBJ2-7	16	TRBV9	TGTGCCAGCAGCGTAGCGGGACTAGCGGGTTACTACGAGCAGTACTTC	CASSVAGLAGYYEQYF
few	NA	TRBJ2-5	12	TRBV10-2	TGCGCCAGCATCGGGGGCGGGGAGACCCAGTACTTC	CASIGGGETQYF
few	NA	TRBJ2-3	14	TRBV5-1	TGCGCCAGCAGCGTTTCTCAGATCACAGATACGCAGTATTTT	CASSVSQITDTQYF
few	NA	TRBJ2-5	15	TRBV4-3	TGCGCCAGCAGCCAAGAAGGACACAGACAAGAGACCCAGTACTTC	CASSQEGHRQETQYF
few	NA	TRBJ2-1	16	TRBV7-2	TGTGCCAGCACCAGGAGAAGCGCAACCCAAGGGGATGAGCAGTTCTTC	CASTRRSATQGDEQFF
few	NA	TRBJ2-3	12	TRBV2	TGTGCCAGCAGGCAGGAGACAGATACGCAGTATTTT	CASRQETDTQYF
NA	NA	TRBJ2-7	13	TRBV4-2	TGTGCCAGCAGCCCCCGAATCAGCTACGAGCAGTACTTC	CASSPRISYEQYF
few	NA	TRBJ2-1	17	TRBV15	TGTGCCACCAGCAGAGATCAAGTCTCGTCCGTCTACAATGAGCAGTTCTTC	CATSRDQVSSVYNEQFF
NA	TRBD2	TRBJ2-7	14	TRBV5-6	TGTGCCAGCAGCTTGCCCTGGGCCGGGGGGGAGCAGTACTTC	CASSLPWAGGEQYF
few	TRBD1	TRBJ2-7	14	TRBV20-1	TGCAGTGCTGAACACCCACAGGGGTACTACGAGCAGTACTTC	CSAEHPQGYYEQYF
NA	NA	TRBJ2-7	15	TRBV28	TGTGCCAGCAGTTTCCAAAGACGGGGTTCCTACGAGCAGTACTTC	CASSFQRRGSYEQYF
NA	NA	TRBJ1-2	14	TRBV6-1	TGTGCCAGCAGTCGGCGCCAAGCGGGGCACGGCTACACCTTC	CASSRRQAGHGYTF
few	NA	TRBJ1-4	14	TRBV12-3/TRBV12-4	TGTGCCAGCAGTCCCGGGGCCTTCAGGGAAAAACTGTTTTTT	CASSPGAFREKLFF
few	NA	TRBJ2-1	11	TRBV28	TGTGCCAGCAGTAGGAGCTATGAGCAGTTCTTC	CASSRSYEQFF
NA	NA	TRBJ2-7	14	TRBV3-1	TGTGCCAGCAGCGCCGGGCCCGTTACCTACGAGCAGTACTTC	CASSAGPVTYEQYF
NA	TRBD1	TRBJ2-3	14	TRBV10-3	TGTGCCATCAGTGAGTTCACAGGGGGAGATACGCAGTATTTT	CAISEFTGGDTQYF
few	TRBD2	TRBJ2-7	18	TRBV4-3	TGCGCCAGCAGCCAAGATTATCGGGGGGGGTTGGGGTCCTACGAGCAGTACTTC	CASSQDYRGGLGSYEQYF
few	NA	TRBJ2-3	15	TRBV5-1	TGCGCCAGCAGCTTACCTAGCACAGGCGGCGATACGCAGTATTTT	CASSLPSTGGDTQYF
few	NA	TRBJ2-7	15	TRBV7-9	TGTGCCAGCAGCCAAGGAGTAGGGAGGTCCTACGAGCAGTACTTC	CASSQGVGRSYEQYF
many	NA	TRBJ2-1	15	TRBV5-1	TGCGCCAGCAGCTTCGGACTCGGGGCAGACAATGAGCAGTTCTTC	CASSFGLGADNEQFF
NA	NA	TRBJ1-5	16	TRBV7-2	TGTGCCAGCAGCAAAGAACGGGGGGCAGGAGGTCAGCCCCAGCATTTT	CASSKERGAGGQPQHF
NA	TRBD1	TRBJ2-3	15	TRBV5-1	TGCGCCAGCAGCTTGGCTGGACAGGGCACAGATACGCAGTATTTT	CASSLAGQGTDTQYF
NA	NA	TRBJ2-5	13	TRBV6-5	TGTGCCAGCAGTTATGGTCCCCAAGAGACCCAGTACTTC	CASSYGPQETQYF
NA	NA	TRBJ1-3	15	TRBV7-9	TGTGCCAGCAGCTTATCCCAGGGGCTAGGAAACACCATATATTTT	CASSLSQGLGNTIYF
NA	TRBD1	TRBJ1-1	16	TRBV27	TGTGCCACCCAAGGGGCAGGGGGCGCCGGGAACACTGAAGCTTTCTTT	CATQGAGGAGNTEAFF
NA	NA	TRBJ2-5	11	TRBV29-1	TGCAGCGTTGATGTCGCCGGGACCCAGTACTTC	CSVDVAGTQYF
NA	TRBD1	TRBJ2-1	14	TRBV19	TGTGCCAGTAGTACCCGGGACAGGGTAGGTGAGCAGTTCTTC	CASSTRDRVGEQFF
NA	NA	TRBJ2-5	17	TRBV5-6	TGTGCCAGCAGCTTGGAATTCGACGGCAGGGGCCCAGGGACCCAGTACTTC	CASSLEFDGRGPGTQYF
NA	NA	TRBJ2-7	14	TRBV7-9	TGTGCCAGCAGCCCGGCCGGAAGACCCTACGAGCAGTACTTC	CASSPAGRPYEQYF
NA	NA	TRBJ1-2	14	TRBV6-1	TGTGCCAGCAGTACCCCTGGGCCGGGGGATGGCTACACCTTC	CASSTPGPGDGYTF
few	TRBD2	TRBJ2-1	15	TRBV19	TGTGCCAGTAGTATAGGTGGGGGAGGGAACAATGAGCAGTTCTTC	CASSIGGGGNNEQFF
few	NA	TRBJ2-7	11	TRBV10-3	TGTGCCATCAGTCCCCGGGACACACAGTACTTC	CAISPRDTQYF
NA	NA	TRBJ2-3	13	TRBV10-3	TGTGCCATCAATCCCTCCCTAGAACATACGCAGTATTTT	CAINPSLEHTQYF
NA	NA	TRBJ2-7	12	TRBV7-2	TGTGCCAGCAGCTTAGCGAGTAACGAGCAGTACTTC	CASSLASNEQYF
NA	NA	TRBJ2-7	15	TRBV19	TGTGCCAGTAGTATAGCCCCAAGAGGGGCCTACGAGCAGTACTTC	CASSIAPRGAYEQYF
few	NA	TRBJ1-5	14	TRBV28	TGTGCCAGCAGTCCTCAGGTAACGGATCAGCCCCAGCATTTT	CASSPQVTDQPQHF
NA	NA	TRBJ2-1	14	TRBV5-1	TGCGCCAGCAGCTTGGCCCCCGGGTCAGATGAGCAGTTCTTC	CASSLAPGSDEQFF
NA	TRBD1	TRBJ2-7	14	TRBV28	TGTGCCAGCAGTGCTCCGGGACAGGGGTACGAGCAGTACTTC	CASSAPGQGYEQYF
NA	NA	TRBJ2-3	16	TRBV20-1	TGCAGTGCTAGAGATGATGAGGGGGGCGGCACAGATACGCAGTATTTT	CSARDDEGGGTDTQYF
few	NA	TRBJ2-1	14	TRBV6-5	TGTGCCAGCAGCTTACGCGGGGAGGGGGGAGAGCAGTTCTTC	CASSLRGEGGEQFF
once	TRBD2	TRBJ2-3	14	TRBV7-3	TGTGCCAGCAGCCCGAGCGGGAGGGCAGATACGCAGTATTTT	CASSPSGRADTQYF
few	NA	TRBJ1-5	15	TRBV12-3/TRBV12-4	TGTGCCAGCAGTTTCCTCGAGGGTTTCAATCAGCCCCAGCATTTT	CASSFLEGFNQPQHF
few	NA	TRBJ1-1	11	TRBV20-1	TGCAGTGCTAGGTTGGACACTGAAGCTTTCTTT	CSARLDTEAFF
few	TRBD1	TRBJ2-5	13	TRBV6-6	TGTGCCAGCAGGGGACAGGAACAGGAGACCCAGTACTTC	CASRGQEQETQYF
few	TRBD2	TRBJ2-3	14	TRBV18	TGTGCCAGCTCACCGCGGGGGGACTCAGATACGCAGTATTTT	CASSPRGDSDTQYF
NA	TRBD2	TRBJ2-3	17	TRBV7-3	TGTGCCAGCAGCTTAATTTCCGGCGGGAGGGGCACAGATACGCAGTATTTT	CASSLISGGRGTDTQYF
NA	TRBD1	TRBJ2-2	18	TRBV11-2	TGTGCCAGCAGCTCCCCTGGGACAGGGGGCTTCAACACCGGGGAGCTGTTTTTT	CASSSPGTGGFNTGELFF
few	TRBD2	TRBJ2-3	15	TRBV19	TGTGCCAGTAGTATCAGGCGGGGGGGCAGGGATACGCAGTATTTT	CASSIRRGGRDTQYF
NA	NA	TRBJ2-2	16	TRBV6-1	TGTGCCAGCAAAGATACAGGGGGGGAGCTCCCCGGGGTGCTGTTTTTT	CASKDTGGELPGVLFF
many	TRBD2	TRBJ2-1	17	TRBV20-1	TGCAGTGCTCACCGTACTCGAGAACTAGCGGGAGGCCATGAGCAGTTCTTC	CSAHRTRELAGGHEQFF
NA	NA	TRBJ2-7	14	TRBV12-3/TRBV12-4	TGTGCCAGCAGTCCCCCCCTGGGGGCCTACGAGCAGTACTTC	CASSPPLGAYEQYF
NA	TRBD1	TRBJ2-7	15	TRBV20-1	TGCAGTGTTCTGATCCCCGGGACAGCTTCCTACGAGCAGTACTTC	CSVLIPGTASYEQYF
NA	NA	TRBJ1-1	13	TRBV28	TGTGCCAGCAGTTCCCACCAGAACACTGAAGCTTTCTTT	CASSSHQNTEAFF
NA	NA	TRBJ2-3	12	TRBV20-1	TGCAGTACCATAGGAAGCGCAGATACGCAGTATTTT	CSTIGSADTQYF
many	NA	TRBJ2-7	12	TRBV7-9	TGTGCCAGCAGCTTAGAGACAGACGAGCAGTACTTC	CASSLETDEQYF
few	NA	TRBJ2-7	16	TRBV10-3	TGTGCCATCAGTGAGTCGAGTGGTTGGATTAGGTACGAGCAGTACTTC	CAISESSGWIRYEQYF
NA	NA	TRBJ2-3	15	TRBV9	TGTGCCAGCAGTTGGGGTAATGAGGCCACAGATACGCAGTATTTT	CASSWGNEATDTQYF
few	TRBD2	TRBJ2-3	15	TRBV19	TGTGCCAGAGGACTAGCGGGGCCTCGCACAGATACGCAGTATTTT	CARGLAGPRTDTQYF